The 2 T cell receptor beta chains reported below all come from one sample, sequenced in a study of blood T cell repertoires in COVID-19. Profiled with immunoSEQ multiplex PCR; TCRdb holds only in-frame clones, not every one. The profile shows 75,000 to 100,000 clones, roughly 86% of them singletons. Specimen: peripheral blood. The receptors derive from a human donor with acute or convalescent COVID-19. The donor label of this sample is uncertain.

The chain carries TRBV6-5 and TRBJ1-2, with D tentatively TRBD1 (6 bases). Per germline, CDR1 MNHEY and CDR2 SVGAGI. Trimming removed 2 bases from V and 9 bases from J, with 13 bases in between. This CDR3 region has 13 residues. The CDR3 spells CASSYRYDRRYTF. The CDR3 DNA sequence: TGTGCCAGCAGTTACAGATACGACAGGCGCTACACCTTC.

The rearrangement joins TRBV25-1 to TRBJ1-6, with D unresolved. The CDR3 is 17 residues long. V was trimmed by 1 base and J by 4 bases, leaving 14 bases between them. Germline loops: CDR1 MGHDK, CDR2 SYGVNS. CDR3 coding DNA: TGTGCCAGCAGTGAATGGGCCGGTATCGGTTATAATTCACCCCTCCACTTT. Its translation: CASSEWAGIGYNSPLHF.